This T cell receptor (beta chain) derives from a study of T cells in Graves' hyperthyroidism and ophthalmopathy. A few counts support this clonotype. V was trimmed by 2 bases and J by 2 bases, leaving 15 bases between them. This CDR3 contains 15 residues. The germline CDR1 and CDR2 sequences are DFQATT and SNEGSKA (reference sequence). Criteria for exclusion of patients were uncontrolled infection, other autoimmune disease, pregnancy or lactation. Based on clinical symptoms, serum thyroxine and TRAb, thyroid ultrasound and orbital computed tomography, diagnoses were reached. TCR beta CDR3 regions were amplified from RNA. The HTBI primer set served for first-round RT-PCR of the TCR CDR3. TCRdb passed the multiplex PCR reads through MiXCR, listing each CDR3 protein once. In the table there are more than 300,000 distinct CDR3 sequences, approximately 18% of which are singletons.

The V call is TRBV20-1, the J call TRBJ1-2; tentative D call: TRBD1 (6 bases). The sequenced sample was blood. The TCR sequence derives from a woman in her 30s with Graves' hyperthyroidism that later progressed to Graves' ophthalmopathy. The CDR3 DNA reads TGCAGTGCTAGACACCCGGGACACTCGAACTATGGCTACACCTTC. It is translated as CSARHPGHSNYGYTF.